The 28 T cell receptor beta chains below all came from one sample that was sequenced in a study of blood T cell repertoires in COVID-19. The method was immunoSEQ multiplex PCR; TCRdb's version includes in-frame clones alone and lacks a portion of them. The sample has roughly 380,000 clones, over 75% seen once; the top ten hold less than 2%. Input material: peripheral blood. These receptors came from a woman aged 40 to 50 with COVID-19, enrolled during active disease.

The genes are TRBV19 and TRBJ2-3, with D uncertain. The germline CDR1 and CDR2 sequences are LNHDA and SQIVND (reference sequence). This CDR3 has 15 amino acids. Trimming stripped 5 bases from V and 1 base from J, with 13 bases between. CDR3 sequence (DNA): TGTGCCAGTAGTTCCCGGTCGGCGGGCACAGATACGCAGTATTTT. It encodes CASSSRSAGTDTQYF. The full variable domain, in which reference TRBV19 and TRBJ2-3 provide the parts outside the CDR3, is DGGITQSPKYLFRKEGQNVTLSCEQNLNHDAMYWYRQDPGQGLRLIYYSQIVNDFQKGDIAEGYSVSREKKESFPLTVTSAQKNPTAFYLCASSSRSAGTDTQYFGPGTRLTVL.

The chain couples TRBV7-9 to TRBJ2-1; D is ambiguous. This CDR3 region has 13 residues. V was trimmed by 6 bases and J by 1 base, leaving 7 bases between them. Germline loops: CDR1 SEHNR, CDR2 FQNEAQ (reference sequence). CDR3 loop: CASRETSYNEQFF. The CDR3 DNA reads as TGTGCCAGCAGAGAGACTTCCTACAATGAGCAGTTCTTC.

The chain uses TRBV20-1 and TRBJ1-5; possible D gene TRBD1, 5 bases. In germline, CDR1 is DFQATT, CDR2 SNEGSKA (reference sequence). The CDR3 is made up of 15 amino acids. The V end was cut by 3 bases, the J end by 2 bases, with 14 bases between. The CDR3: CSASRTNEGNQPQHF. CDR3 coding DNA: TGCAGTGCTAGTCGGACAAACGAGGGCAATCAGCCCCAGCATTTT.

The genes are TRBV24-1 and TRBJ1-6, with 7 bases fitting TRBD1. The V gene's germline CDR1 is KGHDR and CDR2 SFDVKD. The CDR3 length is 13 residues. V was clipped by 8 bases and J by 10 bases; unmatched bases: 7. CDR3 residues: CATIGIGGSPLHF. As DNA, the CDR3 is TGTGCCACCATCGGGATAGGGGGCTCACCCCTCCACTTT.

In DNA form, the CDR3 reads TGTGCCAGCAGCCAACTACTAGCGGGAGACTACAATGAGCAGTTCTTC. Amino acid sequence: CASSQLLAGDYNEQFF. V usage is TRBV14 and J usage is TRBJ2-1; TRBD2 matches 11 bases. After removal of 2 bases from V and 3 bases from J, the junction contained 3 bases not matched to a gene. This CDR3 region has 16 residues. Germline CDR1 reads SGHDN; CDR2 reads FVKESK.

The J gene is TRBJ2-7, the V gene TRBV28; perhaps TRBD2 as D (7 bases). V gave up 4 bases and J gave up 4 bases, with 17 bases separating them. Germline CDR1 and CDR2: MDHEN and SYDVKM. This CDR3 region has 15 residues. CDR3 amino acids: CASSSWTAGGYEQYF. The CDR3 DNA reads as TGTGCCAGCAGTTCTTGGACAGCCGGGGGGTACGAGCAGTACTTC.

This clone was found a few times. CDR3: CASSWEAPPNTEAFF. CDR3 DNA: TGCGCCAGCAGCTGGGAGGCACCTCCGAACACTGAAGCTTTCTTT. J is TRBJ1-1 and V is TRBV5-1, with D uncertain. Germline CDR1 SGHRS, CDR2 YFSETQ. CDR3 length: 15 residues. V was shortened by 3 bases and J by 1 base, with 13 bases between the two germline ends. The full variable domain, with the rest looked up from reference TRBV5-1 and TRBJ1-1, is KAGVTQTPRYLIKTRGQQVTLSCSPISGHRSVSWYQQTPGQGLQFLFEYFSETQRNKGNFPGRFSGRQFSNSRSEMNVSTLELGDSALYLCASSWEAPPNTEAFFGQGTRLTVV.

The genes are TRBV7-2 and TRBJ1-1; tentatively, D is TRBD1 (5 bases). Germline CDR1 SGHTA, CDR2 FQGNSA. The V gene lost 0 bases and the J gene lost 5 bases, with 10 bases spanning the gap. There are 14 residues in the CDR3. This CDR3 reads CASSLAGRVTEAFF. CDR3 sequence (DNA): TGTGCCAGCAGCTTAGCGGGCAGGGTGACTGAAGCTTTCTTT.

The chain joins TRBV30 to TRBJ1-4, with TRBD1 identical over 9 bases. Germline V lookup: CDR1 GTSNPN, CDR2 SVGIG (reference sequence). The trim removed 5 bases at V and 8 bases at J, leaving 6 bases unmatched. This CDR3 has 13 amino acids. CDR3 nucleotides: TGTGCCTGGGGGACAGGGTTCGACGAAAAACTGTTTTTT. This sequence encodes CAWGTGFDEKLFF.

The rearrangement uses TRBV18 and TRBJ1-4, with D unresolved. CDR1 is KGHSH and CDR2 is LQKENI in the germline V gene. V was pared by 6 bases and J by 9 bases, with 20 bases between. This CDR3 region has 15 residues. CDR3 nucleotide sequence: TGTGCCAGCTCTCCCAAAGAAGGCACGGAGAAAAAACTGTTTTTT. Its translation: CASSPKEGTEKKLFF.

V gene TRBV6-1 combines with J gene TRBJ2-7; D gene uncertain. Germline CDR1 reads MNHNS; CDR2 reads SASEGT. The CDR3 length is 13 residues. V was shortened by 0 bases and J by 4 bases, with 7 bases between the two germline ends. The CDR3 DNA reads as TGTGCCAGCAGTGAAGCCGACTGGTACGAGCAGTACTTC. Its protein product is CASSEADWYEQYF.

The chain employs TRBV19 and TRBJ1-2, with 8 bases fitting TRBD1. The trim removed 4 bases at V and 4 bases at J, leaving 8 bases unmatched. Germline CDR1 is LNHDA and CDR2 is SQIVND (reference sequence). The CDR3 consists of 15 residues. The CDR3 nucleotides are TGTGCCAGTAGTACCACGGGACAGGTAGCCTATGGCTACACCTTC. It is translated as CASSTTGQVAYGYTF.

In this sample, this clone turned up once. CDR3 nucleotides: TGTGCCAGCAGCTTAGGGACAGATGTTCGGTCACCCCTCCACTTT. It encodes CASSLGTDVRSPLHF. The chain joins TRBV7-2 to TRBJ1-6, with a tentative D call TRBD1 (6 bases). Trimming took off 1 base at V and 10 bases at J, with 14 bases between the two ends. The CDR3 is 15 residues long. Per the germline V gene, CDR1 is SGHTA and CDR2 is FQGNSA.

CDR3 sequence: CASSLDSGLNTEAFF. The DNA for the CDR3 is TGTGCCAGCAGCCTGGACTCGGGACTTAACACTGAAGCTTTCTTT. The chain combines TRBV7-2 with TRBJ1-1, with TRBD1 as a possible D gene (5 bases). The CDR3 consists of 15 residues. Germline-derived CDR1 and CDR2 are SGHTA and FQGNSA. Trimming removed 5 bases from V and 2 bases from J, with 15 bases in between.

This sequence joins TRBV4-3 and TRBJ1-2; 7 bases fit TRBD1. Germline assignment: CDR1 LGHNA and CDR2 YSLEER. The CDR3 contains 14 residues. J gave up 4 bases and V 4 bases, and 6 bases lay outside the gene matches. The CDR3 sequence is CASSPTGSIYGYTF. The CDR3, as DNA: TGCGCCAGCAGCCCGACAGGGTCGATCTATGGCTACACCTTC.

V is TRBV27 and J is TRBJ2-7; D ambiguous. V was cut by 6 bases and J by 3 bases, with 12 bases left in between. The germline V gene encodes CDR1 MNHEY and CDR2 SMNVEV (reference sequence). This CDR3 is built from 13 residues. CDR3 protein: CASRALEDYEQYF. For the CDR3, the DNA is TGTGCCAGCAGGGCCCTAGAGGACTACGAGCAGTACTTC.

The V call is TRBV9, the J call TRBJ1-6, with D possibly matching TRBD1 (6 bases). Trimming stripped 4 bases from V and 8 bases from J, with 10 bases between. Germline V gene lookup returns CDR1 SGDLS and CDR2 YYNGEE. The CDR3 has 13 residues. CDR3 sequence: CASSLQGYSPLHF. The CDR3 nucleotides read TGTGCCAGCAGCTTACAGGGTTATTCACCCCTCCACTTT.

V usage is TRBV3-1 (or the pseudogene TRBV3-2) and J usage is TRBJ1-1; maybe TRBD1 (6 bases). CDR1 and CDR2 (germline): LGHDT, YNNKEL (reference sequence). This CDR3 has 18 residues. V was clipped by 4 bases and J by 2 bases, with 23 bases between them. CDR3 DNA sequence: TGTGCCAGCAGCCCCCCACCCGACGAACAGGGTTATAACACTGAAGCTTTCTTT. Translated: CASSPPPDEQGYNTEAFF.

The chain links TRBV18 to TRBJ2-7, with 7 positions matching TRBD1. With 3 bases clipped from V and 2 bases from J, the junction kept 4 bases outside the gene matches. Germline lookup yields CDR1 KGHSH and CDR2 LQKENI. The CDR3 is made up of 14 amino acids. The CDR3 reads CASSPGQITYEQYF. The CDR3 nucleotides read TGTGCCAGCTCACCGGGACAGATCACCTACGAGCAGTACTTC.

The chain carries TRBV9 and TRBJ1-1; D not resolved. V was cut by 0 bases and J by 4 bases, with 13 bases left in between. CDR1 is SGDLS and CDR2 is YYNGEE in the germline V gene. The CDR3 length is 15 residues. The CDR3: CASSVGHGLSTEAFF. CDR3 coding DNA: TGTGCCAGCAGCGTAGGGCATGGCCTCAGCACTGAAGCTTTCTTT. Complete variable domain (other parts from reference TRBV9 and TRBJ1-1): DSGVTQTPKHLITATGQRVTLRCSPRSGDLSVYWYQQSLDQGLQFLIQYYNGEERAKGNILERFSAQQFPDLHSELNLSSLELGDSALYFCASSVGHGLSTEAFFGQGTRLTVV.

The V call is TRBV4-3, the J call TRBJ2-5, with TRBD1 as a possible D gene (6 bases). Germline V CDR1 and CDR2: LGHNA, YSLEER. CDR3 length equals 16 residues. The ends were cut back, 0 bases at V and 5 bases at J, with 16 bases in the middle. This CDR3 is CASSQEPQGIGETQYF. The CDR3 region has the DNA TGCGCCAGCAGCCAAGAACCGCAGGGGATTGGGGAGACCCAGTACTTC.

The J gene is TRBJ2-5, the V gene TRBV3-1 (or the pseudogene TRBV3-2), with 11 bases fitting TRBD2. The junction had 6 bases not matched to a gene; V was cut back by 2 bases and J by 4 bases. The CDR3 runs to 16 residues. Germline CDR1 is LGHDT and CDR2 is YNNKEL (reference sequence). Written as DNA, the CDR3 is TGTGCCAGCAGCCAATTTAGCGGGGGGGCGGGAGAGACCCAGTACTTC. It specifies CASSQFSGGAGETQYF.

This clone was observed a few times. This rearrangement joins TRBV6-4 to TRBJ2-7, with a weak D call TRBD1 (6 bases). The length of the CDR3 is 14 residues. Germline V CDR1 and CDR2: MRHNA, SNTAGT. The V gene lost 3 bases and the J gene lost 4 bases, with 13 bases spanning the gap. The CDR3 nucleotides are TGTGCCAGCAGTGAAGCCGGGACACTGTACGAGCAGTACTTC. It codes for CASSEAGTLYEQYF.

The chain links TRBV27 to TRBJ2-5; D not resolved. This CDR3 contains 11 residues. The germline CDR1 and CDR2 sequences are MNHEY and SMNVEV (reference sequence). The V and J ends lost 4 bases and 2 bases respectively, with 2 bases between them. CDR3 DNA sequence: TGTGCCAGCAGTTCTCAAGAGACCCAGTACTTC. Translating it yields CASSSQETQYF.

In the case of this clone: The sample holds other DNA sequences that translate to the same CDR3. J is TRBJ1-4 and V is TRBV18, with 9 positions matching TRBD1. V was pared by 3 bases and J by 8 bases, with 4 bases of the junction left unmatched. The germline V gene encodes CDR1 KGHSH and CDR2 LQKENI. This CDR3 contains 14 residues. CDR3 in amino acids: CASSPGQGGEKLFF. CDR3 bases: TGTGCCAGCTCACCGGGACAGGGTGGGGAAAAACTGTTTTTT.

In this sample, this clone turned up once. This sequence joins TRBV6-2 or TRBV6-3 and TRBJ2-6, with D perhaps TRBD1 (6 bases). This CDR3 contains 21 residues. Germline values: CDR1 MNHEY, CDR2 SVGEGT. V gave up 3 bases and J gave up 0 bases, with 24 bases separating them. CDR3 nucleotides: TGTGCCAGCAGTTATACTCCAATAACAGGGAACGGCTTCTCTGGGGCCAACGTCCTGACTTTC. It codes for CASSYTPITGNGFSGANVLTF.

The chain employs TRBV19 and TRBJ2-7; no clear D. V was shortened by 8 bases and J by 3 bases, with 11 bases between the two germline ends. CDR3 size: 12 residues. Germline V gene data show CDR1 as LNHDA and CDR2 as SQIVND (reference sequence). The CDR3 protein is CASQSPNYEQYF. In nucleotides, the CDR3 is TGTGCCAGTCAAAGCCCAAACTACGAGCAGTACTTC.

V gene TRBV12-5 combines with J gene TRBJ2-3; 12 bases are shared with TRBD2. The CDR3 runs 17 residues. J lost 4 bases, V lost 1 base, and 6 bases had no gene match. Germline assignment: CDR1 LGHNT and CDR2 FRNRAP. CDR3: CASGLATSGSISDTQYF. In nucleotides, the CDR3 is TGTGCTAGTGGTTTGGCGACTAGCGGGAGTATATCAGATACGCAGTATTTT. The full variable domain, in which reference TRBV12-5 and TRBJ2-3 provide the parts outside the CDR3, is DARVTQTPRHKVTEMGQEVTMRCQPILGHNTVFWYRQTMMQGLELLAYFRNRAPLDDSGMPKDRFSAEMPDATLATLKIQPSEPRDSAVYFCASGLATSGSISDTQYFGPGTRLTVL.